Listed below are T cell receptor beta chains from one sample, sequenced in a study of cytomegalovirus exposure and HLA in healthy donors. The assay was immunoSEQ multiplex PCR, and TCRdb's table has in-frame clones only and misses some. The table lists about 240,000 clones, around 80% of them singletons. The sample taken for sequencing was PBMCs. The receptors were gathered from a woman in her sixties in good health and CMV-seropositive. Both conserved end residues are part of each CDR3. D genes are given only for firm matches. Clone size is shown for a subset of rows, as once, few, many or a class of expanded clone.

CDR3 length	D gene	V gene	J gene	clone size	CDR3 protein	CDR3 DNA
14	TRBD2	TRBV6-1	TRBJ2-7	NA	CASSLRLASGEQYF	TGTGCCAGCAGTCTTCGACTAGCGTCAGGCGAGCAGTACTTC
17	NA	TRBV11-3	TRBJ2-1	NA	CASSLDRGTSSYNEQFF	TGTGCCAGCAGCTTAGATCGAGGGACTTCGTCCTACAATGAGCAGTTCTTC
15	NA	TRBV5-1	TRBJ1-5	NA	CASSLYGEGNQPQHF	TGCGCCAGCAGCTTGTACGGGGAAGGCAATCAGCCCCAGCATTTT
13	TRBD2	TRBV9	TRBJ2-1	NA	CASSTSGGGGQFF	TGTGCCAGCAGCACTAGCGGGGGTGGAGGGCAGTTCTTC
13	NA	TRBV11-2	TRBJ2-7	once	CASSLVLGREQYF	TGTGCCAGCAGCTTAGTGTTGGGGAGAGAGCAGTACTTC
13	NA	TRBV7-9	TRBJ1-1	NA	CASSQQSGTEAFF	TGTGCCAGCAGCCAACAAAGCGGCACTGAAGCTTTCTTT
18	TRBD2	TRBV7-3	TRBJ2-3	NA	CASSLGLAGVLHTDTQYF	TGTGCCAGCAGCTTAGGACTAGCGGGAGTGTTGCACACAGATACGCAGTATTTT
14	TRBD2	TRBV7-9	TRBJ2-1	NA	CASSSTSGWNEQFF	TGTGCCAGCAGTTCGACTAGCGGGTGGAATGAGCAGTTCTTC
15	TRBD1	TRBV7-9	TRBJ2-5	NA	CASSTHFSQGGTQYF	TGTGCCAGCAGCACGCATTTTTCACAGGGGGGGACCCAGTACTTC
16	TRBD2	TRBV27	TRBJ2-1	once	CASSSLAGGPYNEQFF	TGTGCCAGCAGCTCTCTAGCGGGAGGGCCCTACAATGAGCAGTTCTTC
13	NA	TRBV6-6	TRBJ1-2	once	CASSPQARYGYTF	TGTGCCAGCAGCCCACAGGCCCGTTATGGCTACACCTTC
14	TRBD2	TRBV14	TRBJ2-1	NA	CASSHWTRNDEQFF	TGTGCCAGCAGCCACTGGACTAGGAACGATGAGCAGTTCTTC
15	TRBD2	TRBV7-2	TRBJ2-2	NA	CASSGSGSNTGELFF	TGTGCCAGCAGCGGTAGCGGGTCGAACACCGGGGAGCTGTTTTTT
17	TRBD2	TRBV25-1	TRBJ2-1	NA	CASNGGSLLSSYNEQFF	TGTGCCAGCAACGGGGGGAGTCTACTTAGCTCCTACAATGAGCAGTTCTTC
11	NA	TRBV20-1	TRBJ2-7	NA	CSGMESYEQYF	TGCAGTGGGATGGAGTCCTACGAGCAGTACTTC
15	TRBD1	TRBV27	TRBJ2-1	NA	CASSNRDRAYNEQFF	TGTGCCAGCAGCAACCGGGACAGGGCCTACAATGAGCAGTTCTTC
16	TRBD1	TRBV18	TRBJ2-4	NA	CASSPTGEERKNIQYF	TGTGCCAGCTCACCCACAGGGGAAGAAAGGAAAAACATTCAGTACTTC
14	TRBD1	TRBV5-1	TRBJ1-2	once	CASSPLGDSGGYTF	TGCGCCAGCAGCCCCCTGGGGGACAGCGGTGGCTACACCTTC
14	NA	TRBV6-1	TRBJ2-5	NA	CASSAGPGRETQYF	TGTGCCAGCAGTGCCGGGCCCGGGAGAGAGACCCAGTACTTC
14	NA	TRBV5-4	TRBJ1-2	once	CASSLNSPIYGYTF	TGTGCCAGCAGCTTGAACTCACCGATCTATGGCTACACCTTC
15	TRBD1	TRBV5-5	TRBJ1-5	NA	CASSLGTARNQPQHF	TGTGCCAGCAGCCTGGGGACAGCTAGGAATCAGCCCCAGCATTTT
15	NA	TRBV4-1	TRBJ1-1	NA	CASSQEGGMNTEAFF	TGCGCCAGCAGCCAAGAAGGCGGAATGAACACTGAAGCTTTCTTT
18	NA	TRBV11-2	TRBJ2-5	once	CASSTHATRGLNQETQYF	TGTGCCAGCAGCACGCACGCCACAAGGGGCCTTAACCAAGAGACCCAGTACTTC
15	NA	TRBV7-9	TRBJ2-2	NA	CSSSLGSSGPSAVFF	TGTTCCAGCAGCTTAGGAAGTAGCGGCCCCTCTGCGGTGTTTTTT
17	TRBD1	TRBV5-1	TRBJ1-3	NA	CASSLEGRGPPGNTIYF	TGCGCCAGCAGCTTGGAGGGCAGGGGGCCACCTGGAAACACCATATATTTT
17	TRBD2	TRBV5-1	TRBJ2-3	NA	CASSLSLAGGTTDTQYF	TGCGCCAGCAGCTTGTCCCTTGCGGGAGGAACCACAGATACGCAGTATTTT
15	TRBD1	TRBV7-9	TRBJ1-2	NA	CSSSSTRDRGRGYTF	TGTTCCAGCAGCTCCACCCGGGACAGGGGAAGAGGCTACACCTTC
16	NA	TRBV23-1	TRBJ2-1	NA	CASSQSPQGRGNEQFF	TGCGCCAGCAGTCAATCTCCCCAGGGAAGGGGCAATGAGCAGTTCTTC
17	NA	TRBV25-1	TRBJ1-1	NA	CASSEYRMNKASTEAFF	TGTGCCAGCAGTGAGTACAGGATGAACAAGGCATCGACTGAAGCTTTCTTT
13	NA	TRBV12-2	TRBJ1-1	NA	CARPPQQGTEAFF	TGTGCAAGACCCCCTCAGCAGGGCACTGAAGCTTTCTTT
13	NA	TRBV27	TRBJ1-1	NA	CASSLVGNTEAFF	TGTGCCAGCAGTTTAGTCGGGAACACTGAAGCTTTCTTT
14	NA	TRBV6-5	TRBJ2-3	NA	CASSRSVVMDTQYF	TGTGCCAGCAGCCGAAGCGTAGTGATGGATACGCAGTATTTT
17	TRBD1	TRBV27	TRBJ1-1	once	CASSLQGVGKILAEAFF	TGTGCCAGCAGCCTACAGGGGGTTGGGAAAATCTTGGCTGAAGCTTTCTTT
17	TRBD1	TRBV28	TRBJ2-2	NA	CASSSPGTVSNTGELFF	TGTGCCAGCAGCTCCCCCGGGACAGTTTCGAACACCGGGGAGCTGTTTTTT
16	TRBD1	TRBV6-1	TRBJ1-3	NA	CASSARDRLSGNTIYF	TGTGCCAGCAGTGCTCGGGACAGACTCTCTGGAAACACCATATATTTT
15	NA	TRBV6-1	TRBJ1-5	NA	CASSEIQYSNQPQHF	TGTGCCAGCAGTGAAATTCAGTATAGCAATCAGCCCCAGCATTTT
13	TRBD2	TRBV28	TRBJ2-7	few	CASSSTSAYEQYF	TGTGCCAGCAGTTCCACTAGCGCCTACGAGCAGTACTTC